These 23 T cell receptor beta chains were sequenced from one sample in a study of control samples from healthy donors and cancer patients. The assay was immunoSEQ multiplex PCR, and TCRdb's table has in-frame clones only and misses some. The sample holds 45,000 to 60,000 clones, roughly 92% seen once. Sequenced sample: blood. The receptors originated from a man aged 30 to 39 in good health.

This chain links TRBV28 with TRBJ1-1; no definite D call. This CDR3 contains 11 residues. Germline-derived CDR1 and CDR2 are MDHEN and SYDVKM. The ends were cut back, 6 bases at V and 4 bases at J, with 6 bases in the middle. The CDR3 sequence: CASSTSTEAFF. The CDR3 DNA reads TGTGCCAGCAGCACCAGCACTGAAGCTTTCTTT.

The J gene is TRBJ1-3, the V gene TRBV7-2; D remains unclear. This CDR3 is built from 13 residues. Germline loops: CDR1 SGHTA, CDR2 FQGNSA. Trimming stripped 2 bases from V and 5 bases from J, with 7 bases between. As DNA, the CDR3 is TGTGCCAGCAGCTTACAAGAAAGAAACACCATATATTTT. Protein product: CASSLQERNTIYF.

V is TRBV5-1 and J is TRBJ2-2, with D uncertain. Trimming shortened V by 7 bases and J by 2 bases, and 9 bases separated the two germline ends. From germline, CDR1 is SGHRS and CDR2 YFSETQ. The CDR3 is 13 residues long. The CDR3 region has the DNA TGCGCCAGCGGGCGGACCAACACCGGGGAGCTGTTTTTT. As protein: CASGRTNTGELFF.

The chain links TRBV9 to TRBJ2-1; 7 bases map to TRBD2. The J segment lost 3 bases and the V segment lost 4 bases, leaving 10 bases of the junction unmatched. Looked up from germline, CDR1 is SGDLS and CDR2 is YYNGEE. This CDR3 is 16 amino acids long. This CDR3 is CASSLLSGVNYNEQFF. The CDR3, as DNA: TGTGCCAGCAGCCTACTCAGCGGGGTGAACTACAATGAGCAGTTCTTC.

To note about this clone: Compared with germline, one end of the junction differs, possibly owing to a read error. The rearrangement links TRBV18 to TRBJ2-5, with D tentatively TRBD1 (5 bases). The CDR3 has 14 amino acids. Germline V gives CDR1 KGHSH, CDR2 LQKENI. The chain's CDR3 is CASSPSRQPEAQYF. The CDR3 DNA is TGTGCCAGCTCACCATCTAGACAGCCAGAGGCCCAGTACTTC.

This clone appeared a single time. J is TRBJ2-7 and V is TRBV19; 7 bases agree with TRBD1. This CDR3 is 11 amino acids long. Germline loops: CDR1 LNHDA, CDR2 SQIVND (reference sequence). The junction had 4 bases not matched to a gene; V was cut back by 9 bases and J by 5 bases. In DNA, the CDR3 is TGTGCCAGCCGACAGGGCAACGAGCAGTACTTC. It yields the protein CASRQGNEQYF.

CDR3 sequence (DNA): TGTGCCAGCAGCCACACCCGGGGGTCCCCCACAGATACGCAGTATTTT. Amino acid sequence: CASSHTRGSPTDTQYF. V gene TRBV4-2 combines with J gene TRBJ2-3; perhaps TRBD2 as D (6 bases). Germline V CDR1 and CDR2: LGHNA, YNFKEQ. CDR3 length: 16 amino acids. V shed 3 bases and J shed 2 bases, with 15 bases lying between them.

The rearrangement links TRBV7-2 to TRBJ2-5; weak D call: TRBD1 (6 bases). V lost 5 bases to trimming and J lost 7 bases, with 14 bases between them. CDR3 size: 13 residues. In germline, CDR1 is SGHTA, CDR2 FQGNSA. CDR3 coding DNA: TGTGCCAGCAGCGTAGGACAGAAAGGGACCCAGTACTTC. It is translated as CASSVGQKGTQYF.

Comments on this clone: Different DNA sequences within this sample yield the same CDR3. This chain connects TRBV30 to TRBJ2-7; D might be TRBD2 (7 bases). This CDR3 comprises 13 residues. Trimming left V 1 base short and J 4 bases short, with 11 bases between. Per germline, CDR1 GTSNPN and CDR2 SVGIG (reference sequence). CDR3 DNA: TGTGCCTGGAGTGGGGGGGGCGGGTACGAGCAGTACTTC. It translates to CAWSGGGGYEQYF. Based on the CDR3 plus reference TRBV30 and TRBJ2-7, the full variable domain is SQTIHQWPATLVQPVGSPLSLECTVEGTSNPNLYWYRQAAGRGLQLLFYSVGIGQISSEVPQNLSASRPQDRQFILSSKKLLLSDSGFYLCAWSGGGGYEQYFGPGTRLTVT.

This rearrangement joins TRBV6-5 to TRBJ1-1; D remains unclear. Between the trimmed V and J ends, which lost 2 bases and 12 bases, there was a span of 16 bases. This CDR3 contains 13 residues. Germline CDR1 MNHEY, CDR2 SVGAGI. The CDR3 loop is CASSYPTSPVTFF. The CDR3 nucleotides read TGTGCCAGCAGTTACCCGACCTCCCCGGTGACTTTCTTT.

The rearrangement joins TRBV4-3 to TRBJ1-1; weak D call: TRBD1 (5 bases). The CDR3 spans 16 residues. The germline V and J ends were trimmed by 0 bases and 1 base, with 12 bases remaining between them. The germline gives CDR1 LGHNA, CDR2 YSLEER. CDR3 loop: CASSQDRGGTNTEAFF. CDR3 nucleotide sequence: TGCGCCAGCAGCCAAGATCGTGGAGGGACGAACACTGAAGCTTTCTTT.

The chain combines TRBV11-2 with TRBJ1-5; 12 bases are a match to TRBD1. This CDR3 is built from 15 residues. Germline trimming cut 5 bases from V and 5 bases from J; bases unmatched to any gene: 4. Germline V lookup: CDR1 SGHAT, CDR2 FQNNGV. The CDR3 DNA is TGTGCCAGCAGCCCGGGACAGGGGGCCGATCAGCCCCAGCATTTT. Amino acids: CASSPGQGADQPQHF.

V usage is TRBV3-1 (or the pseudogene TRBV3-2) and J usage is TRBJ1-1; no firm D call. V was shortened by 7 bases and J by 1 base, with 10 bases between the two germline ends. The germline CDR1 and CDR2 sequences are LGHDT and YNNKEL (reference sequence). The CDR3 covers 13 residues. In DNA, the CDR3 is TGTGCCAGCACCCTAGGCACGAACACTGAAGCTTTCTTT. This gives the protein CASTLGTNTEAFF.

This chain connects TRBV3-1 (or the pseudogene TRBV3-2) to TRBJ2-7; 7 bases are shared with TRBD2. J lost 4 bases, V lost 4 bases, and 1 base had no gene match. Germline loops: CDR1 LGHDT, CDR2 YNNKEL (reference sequence). The CDR3 is 12 amino acids. The CDR3, as DNA: TGTGCCAGCAGCCGGGAGGGGTACGAGCAGTACTTC. Translated: CASSREGYEQYF.

Here the CDR3 reads CASSEDRTDHEQYF. The CDR3 nucleotides read TGTGCCAGCAGCGAGGACAGGACCGACCACGAGCAGTACTTC. The gene calls are TRBV5-4 and TRBJ2-7, with 7 bases that match TRBD1. This CDR3 contains 14 residues. Germline lookup yields CDR1 SGHNT and CDR2 YYREEE (reference sequence). V was pared by 4 bases and J by 5 bases, with 9 bases of the junction left unmatched.

The chain couples TRBV27 to TRBJ1-1; D unclear. Germline loops: CDR1 MNHEY, CDR2 SMNVEV (reference sequence). The germline V and J ends were trimmed by 2 bases and 3 bases, with 7 bases remaining between them. This CDR3 contains 13 residues. CDR3 DNA sequence: TGTGCCAGCAGTTTAAGGGTGGACACTGAAGCTTTCTTT. It codes for CASSLRVDTEAFF.

This chain links TRBV28 with TRBJ2-3; D gene ambiguous. Trimming stripped 5 bases from V and 1 base from J, with 13 bases between. Per germline, CDR1 MDHEN and CDR2 SYDVKM. This CDR3 comprises 15 residues. The CDR3 loop reads CASSTPRPGTDTQYF. The CDR3 DNA is TGTGCCAGCAGTACCCCGAGGCCCGGCACAGATACGCAGTATTTT.

The chain has TRBV19 and TRBJ1-4; D call uncertain. CDR3 length: 13 residues. CDR1 and CDR2 from the germline V gene are LNHDA and SQIVND (reference sequence). The ends were cut back, 3 bases at V and 4 bases at J, with 6 bases in the middle. CDR3 residues: CASSMSDNEKLFF. In DNA form, the CDR3 reads TGTGCCAGTAGTATGAGCGATAATGAAAAACTGTTTTTT.

V is TRBV9 and J is TRBJ2-7; D perhaps matches TRBD1 (6 bases). Germline V lookup: CDR1 SGDLS, CDR2 YYNGEE. The CDR3 covers 14 residues. V lost 0 bases and J 6 bases, leaving 13 bases between the germline ends. The CDR3 DNA reads as TGTGCCAGCAGCGTAGCAGGGGCCAATGCCGAGCAGTACTTC. Its protein product is CASSVAGANAEQYF.

The chain is built from TRBV10-3 and TRBJ2-1, with TRBD2 identical over 14 bases. The CDR3 sequence is 17 residues long. V shed 5 bases, J shed 8 bases, and the junction held 11 bases outside the gene matches. Germline V lookup: CDR1 ENHRY, CDR2 SYGVKD. The CDR3 protein is CAISTSGTSGRRYEQFF. CDR3 sequence (DNA): TGTGCCATCAGTACTTCCGGGACTAGCGGGAGACGGTATGAGCAGTTCTTC.

CDR3: CASSLALGHSTEAFF. The CDR3 DNA follows: TGTGCCAGCAGCTTAGCGCTAGGACACAGCACTGAAGCTTTCTTT. This sequence joins TRBV7-9 and TRBJ1-1; the D gene is possibly TRBD1 (5 bases). The germline CDR1 and CDR2 sequences are SEHNR and FQNEAQ (reference sequence). The CDR3 sequence is 15 residues long. Trimming stripped 0 bases from V and 4 bases from J, with 12 bases between.

V is TRBV3-1 (or the pseudogene TRBV3-2) and J is TRBJ1-4, with D unresolved. Between the trimmed V and J ends, which lost 5 bases and 8 bases, there was a span of 15 bases. The CDR3 covers 14 residues. The germline gives CDR1 LGHDT, CDR2 YNNKEL (reference sequence). This CDR3 reads CASSVEDETEKLFF. The DNA for the CDR3 is TGTGCCAGCAGCGTAGAAGATGAAACCGAAAAACTGTTTTTT.

The CDR3 is CASSEAQSTGESSYNSPLHF. As DNA, the CDR3 is TGTGCCAGCAGTGAAGCTCAGTCGACAGGGGAGAGCTCCTATAATTCACCCCTCCACTTT. This rearrangement joins TRBV6-1 to TRBJ1-6; 8 bases map to TRBD1. The CDR3 spans 20 residues. Looked up from germline, CDR1 is MNHNS and CDR2 is SASEGT. After removal of 0 bases from V and 0 bases from J, the junction contained 10 bases not matched to a gene.